These 4 T cell receptor beta chains share one sample of origin, sequenced in a study of T cell responses to AZD1222 COVID-19 vaccine (dated by TCRdb to about 2021). Library prep was done by the immunoSEQ multiplex PCR assay. TCRdb carries this immuneACCESS record with in-frame sequences only. Its versions omit some clonotypes, under half of them owing to an unresolved V gene in the studies checked, with the rest unexplained. This sample lists under 150,000 clones; 84% were detected once. Roughly a quarter of the sample rests with the top ten. Taken with the paper, the label for time point translates to: about 28 days (+/-7) after the second vaccine dose. The source material was peripheral blood, sampled 28 days after the second AZD1222 dose. The receptors stem from an adult who received the AZD1222 COVID-19 vaccine.

CDR3 sequence: CASSVGDTEAFF. CDR3 nucleotides: TGTGCCAGCAGCGTAGGGGACACTGAAGCTTTCTTT. The chain couples TRBV9 to TRBJ1-1; D gene unclear. The germline V gene encodes CDR1 SGDLS and CDR2 YYNGEE. Trimming took 0 bases from V and 3 from J, leaving 3 bases between them. The CDR3 sequence is 12 residues long.

On this clone: Other DNA sequences in the same sample also yield this CDR3. The chain combines TRBV28 with TRBJ1-4, with TRBD1 matching over 8 bases. The CDR3 extends over 13 amino acids. V gave up 6 bases and J gave up 5 bases; unmatched junction bases: 2. The germline V gene encodes CDR1 MDHEN and CDR2 SYDVKM. The CDR3 region is CASRDRANEKLFF. CDR3 sequence (DNA): TGTGCCAGCAGGGACAGGGCAAATGAAAAACTGTTTTTT.

The chain combines TRBV6-2 or TRBV6-3 with TRBJ1-5; 11 nucleotides line up with TRBD1. V dropped 2 bases and J dropped 5; count of bases not matched to a gene: 8. The germline gives CDR1 MNHEY, CDR2 SVGEGT. The CDR3 has 17 amino acids. This CDR3 is CASSYTLGQGEDQPQHF. The CDR3 nucleotides are TGTGCCAGCAGTTACACCCTGGGACAGGGGGAGGATCAGCCCCAGCATTTT.

This chain connects TRBV6-1 to TRBJ1-6; maybe TRBD1 (6 bases). Per the germline V gene, CDR1 is MNHNS and CDR2 is SASEGT. Trimming removed 0 bases from V and 8 bases from J, with 17 bases in between. The CDR3 runs 17 residues. CDR3 DNA sequence: TGTGCCAGCAGTGAAGCTCTCTACAGGGTTGATCATTCACCCCTCCACTTT. It translates to CASSEALYRVDHSPLHF.